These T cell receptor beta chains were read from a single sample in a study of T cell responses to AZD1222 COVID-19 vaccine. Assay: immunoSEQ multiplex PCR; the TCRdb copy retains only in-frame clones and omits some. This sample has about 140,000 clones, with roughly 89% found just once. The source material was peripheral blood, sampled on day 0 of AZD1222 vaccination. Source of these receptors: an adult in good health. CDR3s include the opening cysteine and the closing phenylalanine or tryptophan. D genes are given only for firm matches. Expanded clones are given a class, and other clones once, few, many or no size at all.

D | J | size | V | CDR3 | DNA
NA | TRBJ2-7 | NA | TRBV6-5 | CASSNVGQLVYEQYF | TGTGCCAGCAGTAACGTAGGACAGCTGGTCTACGAGCAGTACTTC
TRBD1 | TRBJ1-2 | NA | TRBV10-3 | CAISGDRADYGYTF | TGTGCCATCAGTGGGGACAGGGCGGACTATGGCTACACCTTC
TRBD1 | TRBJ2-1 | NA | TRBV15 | CATSIRQGFSNEQFF | TGTGCCACCAGCATAAGACAGGGTTTTAGCAATGAGCAGTTCTTC
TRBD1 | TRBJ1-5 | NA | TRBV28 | CASTPPGQGQPQHF | TGTGCCAGCACCCCTCCGGGACAGGGGCAGCCCCAGCATTTT
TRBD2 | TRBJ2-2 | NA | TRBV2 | CASSDTSGSANTGELFF | TGTGCCAGCAGTGATACTAGCGGGAGTGCGAACACCGGGGAGCTGTTTTTT
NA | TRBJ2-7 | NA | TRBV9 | CASSVDPGGSSYEQYF | TGTGCCAGCAGCGTAGATCCGGGCGGTAGCTCCTACGAGCAGTACTTC
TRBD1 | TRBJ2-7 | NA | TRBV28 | CASSPGTGGIYEQYF | TGTGCCAGCAGTCCGGGGACAGGGGGAATATACGAGCAGTACTTC
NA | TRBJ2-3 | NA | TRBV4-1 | CASSPAGVPGSDTQYF | TGCGCCAGCAGCCCCGCTGGCGTCCCAGGATCAGATACGCAGTATTTT
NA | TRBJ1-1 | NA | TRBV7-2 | CASSAKTLHTEAFF | TGTGCCAGCAGCGCCAAGACACTTCACACTGAAGCTTTCTTT
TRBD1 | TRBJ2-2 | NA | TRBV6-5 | CASSSTGGYIGELFF | TGTGCCAGCAGTTCGACAGGGGGCTATATCGGGGAGCTGTTTTTT
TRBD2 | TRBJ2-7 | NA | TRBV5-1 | CASSLTAGALREQYF | TGCGCCAGCAGCTTGACCGCGGGAGCGTTGCGCGAGCAGTACTTC
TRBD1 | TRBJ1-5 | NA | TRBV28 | CASSLSAGGLHQPQHF | TGTGCCAGCAGTTTATCGGCAGGGGGCTTACATCAGCCCCAGCATTTT
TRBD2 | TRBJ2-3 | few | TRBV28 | CASSFGGGTTDTQYF | TGTGCCAGCAGTTTTGGCGGGGGGACCACAGATACGCAGTATTTT
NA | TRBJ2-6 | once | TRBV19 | CASSILSASDGANVLTF | TGTGCCAGTAGTATTTTGTCGGCGTCCGACGGGGCCAACGTCCTGACTTTC
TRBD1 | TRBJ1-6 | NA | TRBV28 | CASSSRTAGDRGSYNSPLHF | TGTGCCAGCAGTTCCCGCACTGCCGGGGACAGGGGGTCCTATAATTCACCCCTCCACTTT
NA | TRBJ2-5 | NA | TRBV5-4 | CASSLGTAQETQYF | TGTGCCAGCAGCTTGGGTACGGCCCAAGAGACCCAGTACTTC
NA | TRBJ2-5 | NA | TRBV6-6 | CASSYTSGAEETQYF | TGTGCCAGCAGTTACACATCAGGGGCGGAAGAGACCCAGTACTTC
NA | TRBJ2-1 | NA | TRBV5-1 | CASSLFPWEQFF | TGCGCCAGCAGCTTGTTTCCCTGGGAGCAGTTCTTC
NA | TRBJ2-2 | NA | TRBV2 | CASSGGVSTGELFF | TGTGCCAGCAGTGGGGGAGTGAGCACCGGGGAGCTGTTTTTT
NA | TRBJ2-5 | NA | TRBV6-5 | CASSYASGAETQYF | TGTGCCAGCAGTTACGCGTCGGGGGCTGAGACCCAGTACTTC
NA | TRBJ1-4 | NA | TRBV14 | CASSQDLYSTNEKLFF | TGTGCCAGCAGCCAAGATCTTTACAGTACTAATGAAAAACTGTTTTTT
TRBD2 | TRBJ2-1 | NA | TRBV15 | CATRPPRTSGSVSYNEQFF | TGTGCCACCAGGCCACCCCGAACTAGCGGGAGTGTTTCCTACAATGAGCAGTTCTTC
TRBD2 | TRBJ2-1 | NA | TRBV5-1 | CASSLATSGAYEQFF | TGCGCCAGCAGCTTGGCGACTAGCGGCGCGTATGAGCAGTTCTTC
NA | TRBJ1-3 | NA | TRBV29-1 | CSVSRGNTIYF | TGCAGCGTTTCAAGGGGAAACACCATATATTTT
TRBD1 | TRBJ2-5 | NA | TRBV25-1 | CASSGRGQAVGETQYF | TGTGCCAGCAGTGGCCGGGGACAGGCAGTAGGAGAGACCCAGTACTTC
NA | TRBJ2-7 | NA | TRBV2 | CASNKGQSYEQYF | TGTGCCAGCAACAAAGGCCAATCCTACGAGCAGTACTTC
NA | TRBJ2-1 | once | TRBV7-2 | CASSLIAMTYNEQFF | TGTGCCAGCAGCTTAATAGCGATGACCTACAATGAGCAGTTCTTC
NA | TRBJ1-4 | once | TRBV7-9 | CASSFRSFKNEKLFF | TGTGCCAGCAGCTTTAGGTCATTTAAAAATGAAAAACTGTTTTTT
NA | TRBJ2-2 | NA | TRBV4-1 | CASSQAVLAVANTGELFF | TGCGCCAGCAGCCAAGCGGTATTAGCGGTTGCGAACACCGGGGAGCTGTTTTTT
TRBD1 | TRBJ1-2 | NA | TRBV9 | CASSVVRGDGYGYTF | TGTGCCAGCAGCGTAGTCAGGGGGGATGGCTATGGCTACACCTTC
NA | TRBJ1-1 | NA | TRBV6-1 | CASSERIDSEAFF | TGTGCCAGCAGTGAACGGATAGACAGTGAAGCTTTCTTT
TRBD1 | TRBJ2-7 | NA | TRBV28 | CASSFNRGYEQYF | TGTGCCAGCAGTTTCAACAGGGGGTACGAGCAGTACTTC
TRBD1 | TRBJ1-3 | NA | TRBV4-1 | CASSRGNSGTAGNTIYF | TGCGCCAGCAGCCGCGGGAATTCCGGGACAGCTGGAAACACCATATATTTT
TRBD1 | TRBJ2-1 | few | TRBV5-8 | CASSLGTGKDNEQFF | TGTGCCAGCAGCTTGGGGACAGGGAAGGACAATGAGCAGTTCTTC
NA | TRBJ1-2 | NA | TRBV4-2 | CASSLEVGAGANYGYTF | TGTGCCAGCAGCCTAGAAGTGGGGGCAGGGGCTAACTATGGCTACACCTTC
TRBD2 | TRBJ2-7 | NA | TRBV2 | CASLPLAGGQDEQYF | TGTGCCAGCCTACCACTAGCGGGAGGGCAGGACGAGCAGTACTTC
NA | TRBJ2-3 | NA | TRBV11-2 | CASSLAGDGADTQYF | TGTGCCAGCAGCTTAGCCGGGGATGGGGCAGATACGCAGTATTTT
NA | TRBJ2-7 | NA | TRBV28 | CASSHKGYEQYF | TGTGCCAGCAGTCATAAGGGCTACGAGCAGTACTTC
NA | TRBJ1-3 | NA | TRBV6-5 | CASSPPYGGNTIYF | TGTGCCAGCAGCCCCCCTTATGGAGGAAACACCATATATTTT
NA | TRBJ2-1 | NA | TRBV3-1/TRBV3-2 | CASSRGPSSYNEQFF | TGTGCCAGCAGCCGGGGACCGAGCTCCTACAATGAGCAGTTCTTC
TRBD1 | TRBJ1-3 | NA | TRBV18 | CASSPIQGRENTIYF | TGTGCCAGCTCTCCCATACAGGGGCGCGAAAACACCATATATTTT
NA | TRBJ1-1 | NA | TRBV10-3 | CAISSRPGDEAFF | TGTGCCATCAGTAGTAGGCCCGGCGATGAAGCTTTCTTT